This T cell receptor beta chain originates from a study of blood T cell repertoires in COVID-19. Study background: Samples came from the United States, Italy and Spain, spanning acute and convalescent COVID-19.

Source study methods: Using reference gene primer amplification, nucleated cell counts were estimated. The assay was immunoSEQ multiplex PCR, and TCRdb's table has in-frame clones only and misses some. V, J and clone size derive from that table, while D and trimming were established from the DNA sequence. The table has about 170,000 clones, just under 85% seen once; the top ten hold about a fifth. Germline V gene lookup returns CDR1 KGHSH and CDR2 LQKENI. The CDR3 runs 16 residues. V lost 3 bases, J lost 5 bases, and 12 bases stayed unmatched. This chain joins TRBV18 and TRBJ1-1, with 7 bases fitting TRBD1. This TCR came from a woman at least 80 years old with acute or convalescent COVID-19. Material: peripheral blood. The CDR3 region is CASSPTGRGRGTEAFF. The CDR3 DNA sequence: TGTGCCAGCTCACCCACGGGCAGGGGGAGAGGGACTGAAGCTTTCTTT.